These T cell receptor beta chains were read from a single sample in a study of cytomegalovirus exposure and HLA in healthy donors. Assay: immunoSEQ multiplex PCR; the TCRdb copy retains only in-frame clones and omits some. The data hold around 300,000 clones, with more than 75% observed a single time. Material for sequencing was PBMCs. Every receptor here comes from a woman between 18 and 29 years old in good health and CMV-seronegative. CDR3s include the opening cysteine and the closing phenylalanine or tryptophan. Each record gives: D gene, V gene, J gene, clone size, CDR3 DNA, CDR3 protein. The D gene is left open where the match is weak. The size entry is marked missing in some rows and otherwise reads once, few, many or a size class.

-	TRBV7-3	TRBJ1-1	-	TGTGCCAGCAGCCCGTTCGCTCGGGGATTAGGAGGTGAAGCTTTCTTT	CASSPFARGLGGEAFF
-	TRBV6-5	TRBJ2-1	-	TGTGCCAGCAGCCGCAGGGTCCACAATGAGCAGTTCTTC	CASSRRVHNEQFF
-	TRBV18	TRBJ1-6	-	TGTGCCAGCTCACCGACGGGGGTCCTTAATTCACCCCTCCACTTT	CASSPTGVLNSPLHF
TRBD1	TRBV28	TRBJ1-2	-	TGTGCCAGCAAGGAGGGACAGTTATATGGCTACACCTTC	CASKEGQLYGYTF
-	TRBV5-6	TRBJ1-4	-	TGTGCCAGCAGCTCCGTACAGGAGTTTAATGAAAAACTGTTTTTT	CASSSVQEFNEKLFF
TRBD2	TRBV6-4	TRBJ2-7	-	TGTGCCAGCAGCCTAACTAGCGGGAGATTTGACGAGCAGTACTTC	CASSLTSGRFDEQYF
-	TRBV30	TRBJ1-1	-	TGTGCCGGCGGATTCGTGTTGGAAAACACTGAAGCTCTCTTT	CAGGFVLENTEALF
TRBD2	TRBV7-6	TRBJ2-1	-	TGTGCCAGCAGCTTAGGGGCTAGCGGGAGGGACGAGCAGTTCTTC	CASSLGASGRDEQFF
TRBD1	TRBV27	TRBJ1-1	-	TGTGCCAGCAGTCCCATGGGACAGGGAAGGAACACTGAAGCTTTCTTT	CASSPMGQGRNTEAFF
-	TRBV11-2	TRBJ2-5	-	TGTGCCAGCAGCTTATCAGTAGAGACCCAGTACTTC	CASSLSVETQYF
-	TRBV28	TRBJ1-2	-	TGTGCCAGCCTCCCCTGGGGCAGGCACTATGGCTACACCTTC	CASLPWGRHYGYTF
TRBD1	TRBV27	TRBJ2-7	-	TGTGCCAGCAGTCCGACCGGGACAGGGACGTCCTACGAGCAGTACTTC	CASSPTGTGTSYEQYF
-	TRBV27	TRBJ2-7	-	TGTGCCAGCAGTAGACAGGGAGGTGGAACCTACGAGCAGTACTTC	CASSRQGGGTYEQYF
TRBD2	TRBV7-9	TRBJ2-3	-	TGTGCCAGCAGCTTATTGTTGACTAGCGGGAGGGCCGGAGATACGCAGTATTTT	CASSLLLTSGRAGDTQYF
TRBD2	TRBV4-2	TRBJ2-1	-	TGTGCCAGCAGCCAGGGGACTAGCGGGGCCCTATACAATGAGCAGTTCTTC	CASSQGTSGALYNEQFF
-	TRBV5-5	TRBJ1-5	-	TGTGCCAGCAGCCCAAAAGCGAGAGACAATCAGCCCCAGCATTTT	CASSPKARDNQPQHF
-	TRBV9	TRBJ2-5	once	TGTGCCAGCAGCGTCTCAGCGGTCCGGGGGGAGACCCAGTACTTC	CASSVSAVRGETQYF
-	TRBV18	TRBJ2-3	-	TGTGCCAGCTCACCCAGGGCCACAGATACGCAGTATTTT	CASSPRATDTQYF
TRBD2	TRBV7-9	TRBJ2-5	-	TGTGCCAGCAGCTTAGCGCCGGCTAGCGGGAGATGTAAGCAAGAGACCCAGTACTTC	CASSLAPASGRCKQETQYF
-	TRBV7-8	TRBJ2-1	once	TGTGCCAGCAGCTTACTAAAAAGAGCGGACTCCTACAATGAGCAGTTCTTC	CASSLLKRADSYNEQFF
-	TRBV9	TRBJ1-2	-	TGTGCCAGCAGCGCAATTACAGGGAACTATGGCTACACCTTC	CASSAITGNYGYTF
-	TRBV5-1	TRBJ2-3	-	TGCGCCAGCAGCTTAGGGGGTGGAGGAGATACGCAGTATTTT	CASSLGGGGDTQYF
TRBD1	TRBV11-2	TRBJ2-1	-	TGTGCCAGCAGCCCAGTCGTCCGGGACAGGGGTACAGGGTGGCAGTTCTTC	CASSPVVRDRGTGWQFF
TRBD2	TRBV5-1	TRBJ2-1	-	TGCGCCAGCAGCTTGGGAGGGACTAGCGGGAGTGATGAGCAGTTCTTC	CASSLGGTSGSDEQFF
-	TRBV21-1	TRBJ2-2	few	TGTGCCAGCAGCACCCTGGGCCTGGGCGGGGAGCTGTTTTTT	CASSTLGLGGELFF
-	TRBV5-1	TRBJ2-2	-	TGCGCCAGCAGCTTGGCCGGGATCCGGGGAACGAACACCGGGGAGCTGTTTTTT	CASSLAGIRGTNTGELFF
-	TRBV28	TRBJ2-1	once	TGTGCCAGCAGTTTATGGGTAGATGGAGCCCAAAATGAGCAGTTCTTC	CASSLWVDGAQNEQFF
-	TRBV19	TRBJ2-5	-	TGTGCCAGCGCTACCTGGGCGGGGAAAGAAGAGACCCAGTACTTC	CASATWAGKEETQYF
TRBD2	TRBV27	TRBJ2-7	once	TGTGCCAGCAGTCCGTACTACCCCGGGACTAGCGGAACCTACGAGCAGTACTTC	CASSPYYPGTSGTYEQYF
-	TRBV28	TRBJ1-2	-	TGTGCCAGCAGTATGCGACAGGTTGGATCGGGTGGCTACACCTTC	CASSMRQVGSGGYTF
TRBD2	TRBV9	TRBJ2-3	-	TGTGCCAGCAGCGTAACTAGCGGGAGGTCAGATACGCAGTATTTT	CASSVTSGRSDTQYF
-	TRBV6-5	TRBJ1-2	-	TGTGCCAGCAGGGACCGAGGGAGCTATGGCTACACCTTC	CASRDRGSYGYTF
-	TRBV2	TRBJ1-1	-	TGTGCCAGCAGTTCCCGATCGGGGAACACTGAAGCTTTCTTT	CASSSRSGNTEAFF